The 5 T cell receptor beta chains below were found in one sample sequenced in a study of PD-1 blockade in classical Hodgkin lymphoma. Time point meaning: cycle 4 day 1 (C4D1), after 6 weeks of nivolumab. Every patient experienced relapse after autologous stem cell transplantation, and brentuximab vedotin exposure varied. Sequenced by immunoSEQ multiplex PCR; TCRdb stores in-frame clones only, minus some. The top ten hold 2% of the sample, which has roughly 100,000 clones, roughly 91% seen once. The specimen was peripheral blood mononuclear cells (PBMCs), collected before the fourth cycle of nivolumab. These receptors originate from a human donor with classical Hodgkin lymphoma.

For the CDR3, the DNA is TGCGCCAGCACACTGGGGGGCCAGCAGACCCAGTACTTC. This gives the protein CASTLGGQQTQYF. The J gene is TRBJ2-5, the V gene TRBV5-1; D possibly uses TRBD1 or TRBD2 (6 bases each). Germline V gene data show CDR1 as SGHRS and CDR2 as YFSETQ. The CDR3 is 13 residues long. The ends were cut back, 6 bases at V and 6 bases at J, with 15 bases in the middle.

The sample holds one count of this clone. J is TRBJ1-5 and V is TRBV27, with unresolved D. CDR1 and CDR2 (germline): MNHEY, SMNVEV (reference sequence). The CDR3 is made up of 14 amino acids. V was pared by 6 bases and J by 7 bases, with 16 bases between. CDR3 DNA: TGTGCCAGCAGACGGAAGGGTCGGGGACAGCCCCAGCATTTT. Its translation is CASRRKGRGQPQHF.

The chain is built from TRBV13 and TRBJ2-5; D could derive from TRBD1 or TRBD2 (5 bases each). The V gene lost 4 bases and the J gene lost 5 bases, with 17 bases spanning the gap. Germline V gives CDR1 PRHDT, CDR2 FYEKMQ (reference sequence). This CDR3 contains 15 residues. DNA of the CDR3: TGTGCCAGCAGCTCCACTAGTGGGGGATGGGAGACCCAGTACTTC. This gives the protein CASSSTSGGWETQYF.

This chain joins TRBV6-1 and TRBJ1-2; a weak D match, TRBD1 (5 bases). CDR1 is MNHNS and CDR2 is SASEGT in the germline V gene. V dropped 0 bases and J dropped 0 bases, with 11 bases sitting between them. CDR3 length: 16 amino acids. DNA of the CDR3: TGTGCCAGCAGTGAAGCGTTGGCACAGGCTAACTATGGCTACACCTTC. Translating gives CASSEALAQANYGYTF.

V and J are TRBV27 and TRBJ2-7; a weak D match, TRBD2 (6 bases). Looked up from germline, CDR1 is MNHEY and CDR2 is SMNVEV (reference sequence). The CDR3 contains 16 residues. V shed 6 bases and J shed 4 bases, with 22 bases lying between them. The CDR3 region is CASRSTTGGRRYEQYF. The CDR3 DNA follows: TGTGCCAGCAGATCCACCACCGGGGGACGTAGGTACGAGCAGTACTTC.